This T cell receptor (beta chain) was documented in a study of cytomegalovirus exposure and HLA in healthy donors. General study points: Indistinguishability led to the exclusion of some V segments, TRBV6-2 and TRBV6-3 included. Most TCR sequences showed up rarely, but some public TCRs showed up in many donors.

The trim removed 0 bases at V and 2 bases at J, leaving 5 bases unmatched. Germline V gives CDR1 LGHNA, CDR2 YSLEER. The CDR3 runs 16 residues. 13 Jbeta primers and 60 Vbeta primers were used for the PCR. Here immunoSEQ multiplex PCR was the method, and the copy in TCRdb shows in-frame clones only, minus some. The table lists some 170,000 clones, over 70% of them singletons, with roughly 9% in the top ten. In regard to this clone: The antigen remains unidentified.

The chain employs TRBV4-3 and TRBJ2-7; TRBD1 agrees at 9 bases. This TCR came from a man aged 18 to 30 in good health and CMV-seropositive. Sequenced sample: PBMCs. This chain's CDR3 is CASSQDWTGEAYEQYF. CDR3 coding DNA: TGCGCCAGCAGCCAAGATTGGACAGGGGAAGCCTACGAGCAGTACTTC.